Listed here are 29 T cell receptor beta chains from one sample, sequenced in a study of identical twins. TCRdb reprocessed the 5' RACE reads with MiXCR, giving one entry per CDR3 protein. The sample contains roughly 1.6 million distinct CDR3 sequences, more than 30% of which appear only once. The sample consisted of cord blood. The receptors here all came from a newborn girl in good health.

This clonotype turned up a few times. The CDR3 DNA follows: TGCGCCAGCAGCCTCACGGGGGCGCGAGGTTTTTACGAGACCCAGTACTTC. It specifies CASSLTGARGFYETQYF. The V call is TRBV5-1, the J call TRBJ2-5; possibly TRBD1 or TRBD2 for D (6 bases each). V lost 4 bases and J lost 5, with 24 bases in between. This CDR3 contains 17 residues. CDR1 and CDR2 (germline): SGHRS, YFSETQ.

The rearrangement links TRBV20-1 to TRBJ2-1; 8 bases map to TRBD1. This CDR3 is 14 amino acids long. Germline CDR1 and CDR2: DFQATT and SNEGSKA (reference sequence). V lost 5 bases to trimming and J lost 1 base; unmatched junction nucleotides: 4. The CDR3: CSAENRGSYNEQFF. The CDR3 region has the DNA TGCAGTGCTGAAAACAGGGGGTCCTACAATGAGCAGTTCTTC.

The genes are TRBV28 and TRBJ2-3; 7 nucleotides agree with TRBD2. Germline assignment: CDR1 MDHEN and CDR2 SYDVKM. Germline trimming cut 8 bases from V and 8 bases from J; bases unmatched to any gene: 19. The CDR3 runs to 16 residues. The CDR3 spells CASHQKRLASRGTQYF. CDR3 nucleotide sequence: TGTGCCAGCCACCAAAAGCGACTAGCCTCGAGGGGTACGCAGTATTTT. Complete variable domain (other parts from reference TRBV28 and TRBJ2-3): DVKVTQSSRYLVKRTGEKVFLECVQDMDHENMFWYRQDPGLGLRLIYFSYDVKMKEKGDIPEGYSVSREKKERFSLILESASTNQTSMYLCASHQKRLASRGTQYFGPGTRLTVL.

The rearrangement uses TRBV10-3 and TRBJ2-5, with D possibly TRBD2 on 6 matching bases. Trimming stripped 7 bases from V and 11 bases from J, with 26 bases between. This CDR3 is 15 amino acids long. The germline V gene encodes CDR1 ENHRY and CDR2 SYGVKD. The CDR3: CAIMFSLGGGYGQYF. CDR3 DNA sequence: TGTGCCATCATGTTCAGTTTGGGGGGTGGCTACGGGCAGTACTTC.

This clonotype has more than one count but fewer than ten. The chain links TRBV28 to TRBJ2-4, with D maybe TRBD2 (5 bases). V was cut by 5 bases and J by 8 bases, with 7 bases left in between. The CDR3 consists of 11 residues. The germline gives CDR1 MDHEN, CDR2 SYDVKM. CDR3 nucleotides: TGTGCCAGCAGTCGTAGCGACATTCAGTACTTC. Translation: CASSRSDIQYF.

The V and J genes are TRBV6-1 and TRBJ1-4; TRBD1 matches at 7 bases. This CDR3 contains 15 residues. V lost 6 bases and J lost 1; bases outside the gene matches: 5. The germline V gene has CDR1 MNHNS and CDR2 SASEGT. The CDR3 sequence: CASSANRGTNEKLFF. DNA for the CDR3: TGTGCCAGCAGCGCGAACAGGGGAACTAATGAAAAACTGTTTTTT.

This clonotype came up a few times. The CDR3 protein is CSAEWEAGASYEQYF. In nucleotides, the CDR3 is TGCAGTGCTGAGTGGGAAGCGGGAGCCTCCTACGAGCAGTACTTC. J is TRBJ2-7 and V is TRBV20-1; 8 positions agree with TRBD2. The V gene end was trimmed by 5 bases and the J gene end by 0 bases; junction bases not matched to a gene: 9. Per germline, CDR1 DFQATT and CDR2 SNEGSKA (reference sequence). The CDR3 length is 15 residues.

V and J are TRBV28 and TRBJ1-5, with D uncertain. The CDR3 is made up of 14 amino acids. Trimming pared 4 bases from V and 2 bases from J, leaving 9 bases between. The germline V gene encodes CDR1 MDHEN and CDR2 SYDVKM. The CDR3: CASSWGLGNQPQHF. Written as DNA, the CDR3 is TGTGCCAGCAGTTGGGGTCTGGGCAATCAGCCCCAGCATTTT.

CDR3 nucleotides: TGTGCCAGCAGCTTAGAAGGTGAAAATCAGCCCCAGCATTTT. Amino acid sequence: CASSLEGENQPQHF. The chain carries TRBV7-9 and TRBJ1-5; D not resolved. Germline V gene lookup returns CDR1 SEHNR and CDR2 FQNEAQ (reference sequence). The germline V and J ends were trimmed by 1 base and 4 bases, with 8 bases remaining between them. This CDR3 has 14 residues. Together with reference TRBV7-9 and TRBJ1-5, the CDR3 gives the full variable domain: DTGVSQNPRHKITKRGQNVTFRCDPISEHNRLYWYRQTLGQGPEFLTYFQNEAQLEKSRLLSDRFSAERPKGSFSTLEIQRTEQGDSAMYLCASSLEGENQPQHFGDGTRLSIL.

The chain carries TRBV7-9 and TRBJ2-5, with 12 bases fitting TRBD2. After removal of 6 bases from V and 11 bases from J, the junction contained 16 bases not matched to a gene. This CDR3 region has 16 residues. Per germline, CDR1 SEHNR and CDR2 FQNEAQ (reference sequence). This chain's CDR3 is CASSPRTSGILNEQYF. CDR3 nucleotides: TGTGCCAGCAGTCCAAGGACTAGCGGGATCCTCAATGAGCAGTACTTC.

This clonotype occurred once. The chain has TRBV7-2 and TRBJ2-2; TRBD1 agrees at 8 bases. Trimming at V came to 6 bases and at J to 7 bases, leaving 10 bases not matched to a gene. CDR3 length: 15 residues. Germline V lookup: CDR1 SGHTA, CDR2 FQGNSA. The CDR3 region is CASRPQGEYIGELFF. In DNA, the CDR3 is TGTGCCAGCAGACCACAGGGGGAATACATCGGGGAGCTGTTTTTT.

The rearrangement joins TRBV5-1 to TRBJ1-2; 7 bases are shared with TRBD1. The CDR3 consists of 15 residues. V dropped 3 bases and J dropped 3; count of bases not matched to a gene: 8. The germline gives CDR1 SGHRS, CDR2 YFSETQ. As DNA, the CDR3 is TGCGCCAGCAGCTCTAGACAGGGTTCAGACTATGGCTACACCTTC. Translated, it gives CASSSRQGSDYGYTF. Looking up the rest from reference TRBV5-1 and TRBJ1-2 gives the full variable domain: KAGVTQTPRYLIKTRGQQVTLSCSPISGHRSVSWYQQTPGQGLQFLFEYFSETQRNKGNFPGRFSGRQFSNSRSEMNVSTLELGDSALYLCASSSRQGSDYGYTFGSGTRLTVV.

The chain couples TRBV7-9 to TRBJ2-5, with 9 bases fitting TRBD1. The J call may not be correct, given that the DNA end is closer to TRBJ2-7. The CDR3 is 15 amino acids. The germline CDR1 and CDR2 sequences are SEHNR and FQNEAQ (reference sequence). DNA of the CDR3: TGTGCCAGCAGCTTAGTATCCGGGACAGGGTCCGAGCAGTACTTC. It encodes CASSLVSGTGSEQYF.

In regard to this clonotype: One junction end disagrees with the germline gene, perhaps due to a read error. V usage is TRBV12-3 or TRBV12-4 and J usage is TRBJ1-1; D unclear. The CDR3 runs to 13 residues. Written as DNA, the CDR3 is TGTGCCGGCAGTTTACAGAGGGACACTGAAGCTTTCTTT. Translated: CAGSLQRDTEAFF.

This clonotype was counted a single time. The junction shows a germline mismatch at one end, possibly a read error. The chain uses TRBV7-2 and TRBJ1-2; D gene ambiguous. Germline assignment: CDR1 SGHTA and CDR2 FQGNSA. The CDR3 is made up of 14 amino acids. The CDR3 coding sequence is TGTGCCGGCAGCTTAGCAGACAATAACTATGGCTACACCTTC. Protein product: CAGSLADNNYGYTF.

This clonotype has a handful of counts. The chain carries TRBV2 and TRBJ1-2, with 9 nucleotides matching TRBD1. This CDR3 is 11 amino acids long. J gave up 8 bases and V 9 bases, and 4 bases lay outside the gene matches. Germline V lookup: CDR1 SNHLY, CDR2 FYNNEI. For the CDR3, the DNA is TGTGCCAGAGGACAGGGGATAGGCTACACCTTC. Translated: CARGQGIGYTF.

This clonotype was seen only a few times. The chain carries TRBV4-1 and TRBJ1-4, with D uncertain. Germline CDR1 and CDR2: MGHRA and YSYEKL. The CDR3 extends over 13 amino acids. V lost 1 base and J 6 bases, leaving 6 bases between the germline ends. In DNA, the CDR3 is TGCGCCAGCAGCCAAGTTATTTATGAAAAACTGTTTTTT. This encodes CASSQVIYEKLFF.

The chain is built from TRBV6-1 and TRBJ2-4, with unresolved D. TRBJ2-7 matches the DNA end more closely, so the J call is doubtful. CDR1 MNHNS and CDR2 SASEGT come from the germline V gene. The CDR3 consists of 15 residues. The CDR3, as DNA: TGTGCCAGCAGTGATGAGGATTTAAAGCCCTACGAGCAGTACTTC. Protein sequence: CASSDEDLKPYEQYF.

The CDR3 sequence: CSARAHRDNEQFF. CDR3 DNA: TGCAGTGCTAGAGCGCACAGGGACAATGAGCAGTTCTTC. J is TRBJ2-1 and V is TRBV20-1, with a weak D call TRBD1 (6 bases). The germline V gene encodes CDR1 DFQATT and CDR2 SNEGSKA (reference sequence). The CDR3 is 13 residues long. The germline V and J ends were trimmed by 1 base and 5 bases, with 9 bases remaining between them.

The chain combines TRBV9 with TRBJ2-3; weak D call: TRBD2 (6 bases). Per the germline V gene, CDR1 is SGDLS and CDR2 is YYNGEE. V was shortened by 3 bases and J by 0 bases, with 14 bases between the two germline ends. This CDR3 has 16 residues. In DNA form, the CDR3 reads TGTGCCAGCAGCGCATTAGCGGCTCCTAGCACAGATACGCAGTATTTT. This encodes CASSALAAPSTDTQYF.

As for this clonotype: This may be a read error: a much more frequent sequence differs by one nucleotide. V and J are TRBV29-1 and TRBJ2-5; 9 bases fit TRBD1. The CDR3 sequence is 14 residues long. J gave up 14 bases and V 0 bases, and 13 bases lay outside the gene matches. Germline CDR1 reads SQVTM; CDR2 reads ANQGSEA. CDR3 sequence (DNA): TGCAGCGTTGAAGAACGGGACAGGGAAGACGAGCATTACTTC. Protein: CSVEERDREDEHYF.

This clonotype turned up a few times. The CDR3 sequence: CASSEWTGGNQPQHF. In DNA form, the CDR3 reads TGTGCCAGCAGTGAGTGGACAGGGGGCAATCAGCCCCAGCATTTT. The rearrangement links TRBV6-6 to TRBJ1-5; TRBD1 matches 9 bases. CDR1 and CDR2 from the germline V gene are MNHNY and SVGAGI (reference sequence). This CDR3 spans 15 amino acids. V shed 5 bases and J 2 bases; nucleotides not matched to a gene: 4.

Only a few counts were recorded for this clonotype. The genes are TRBV20-1 and TRBJ2-3, with TRBD1 matching over 9 bases. The V gene's germline CDR1 is DFQATT and CDR2 SNEGSKA (reference sequence). The CDR3 totals 14 residues. V lost 8 bases, J lost 5 bases, and 11 bases stayed unmatched. The CDR3 here is CSFDRGSEGDTQYF. The CDR3, as DNA: TGCAGTTTCGACAGGGGGTCGGAAGGAGATACGCAGTATTTT.

The chain carries TRBV5-1 and TRBJ2-5; D is perhaps TRBD1 or TRBD2 (6 bases each). The end of the DNA aligns better with TRBJ2-7, so the J call may be wrong. Germline CDR1 and CDR2: SGHRS and YFSETQ. This CDR3 is 15 amino acids long. The CDR3, as DNA: TGCGCCAGCAGCTTTTTAGGGGGGCCTTCCCTCGAGCAGTACTTC. Residues: CASSFLGGPSLEQYF.

The chain employs TRBV7-9 and TRBJ1-1; no definite D call. V gave up 10 bases and J gave up 4 bases, with 13 bases separating them. The germline V gene encodes CDR1 SEHNR and CDR2 FQNEAQ (reference sequence). This CDR3 is 12 amino acids long. The CDR3 reads CATRKDGTEAFF. In DNA, the CDR3 is TGTGCCACCCGTAAGGACGGCACTGAAGCTTTCTTT.

The chain carries TRBV30 and TRBJ1-1, with D unclear. Trimming shortened V by 0 bases and J by 0 bases, and 11 bases separated the two germline ends. Germline CDR1 GTSNPN, CDR2 SVGIG (reference sequence). This CDR3 spans 15 amino acids. CDR3 in amino acids: CAWSVAASMNTEAFF. The CDR3 DNA sequence: TGTGCCTGGAGTGTAGCCGCATCCATGAACACTGAAGCTTTCTTT.

The rearrangement links TRBV7-2 to TRBJ1-4; D is uncertain. V lost 1 base and J 5 bases, leaving 11 bases between the germline ends. Germline V gene sequence: CDR1 SGHTA, CDR2 FQGNSA. This CDR3 region has 15 residues. This chain's CDR3 is CASSLDPLFNEKLFF. The CDR3, as DNA: TGTGCCAGCAGCTTAGATCCACTTTTCAATGAAAAACTGTTTTTT.

This clonotype was detected a few times. The rearrangement joins TRBV4-2 to TRBJ2-3; TRBD2 aligns across 8 bases. V shed 3 bases, J shed 2 bases, and the junction held 7 bases outside the gene matches. Germline V gene lookup returns CDR1 LGHNA and CDR2 YNFKEQ. The CDR3 spans 16 residues. CDR3 protein: CASSQERGPHTDTQYF. The CDR3 nucleotides are TGTGCCAGCAGCCAGGAGCGGGGGCCACACACAGATACGCAGTATTTT.

The chain combines TRBV2 with TRBJ2-1; D might be TRBD2 (6 bases). V was shortened by 8 bases and J by 10 bases, with 33 bases between the two germline ends. CDR3 length: 18 residues. Germline V gene lookup returns CDR1 SNHLY and CDR2 FYNNEI. The CDR3 DNA follows: TGTGCCAGCCGGCGCGGGACCCGAATAGGAAGGAGTCATGAGGAGCAGTTCTTC. Protein: CASRRGTRIGRSHEEQFF.